This T cell receptor beta chain was recorded in a study of blood T cell repertoires in COVID-19. Looking at the study overall: PBMCs, B-cell-depleted T cells, or T cells provided the cDNA or gDNA that made up the material.

TCRdb keeps only in-frame clones here, not all; method: immunoSEQ multiplex PCR. The sample has approximately 460,000 clones; 85% to 90% are singletons. Germline V gene sequence: CDR1 SGHVS, CDR2 FNYEAQ. This CDR3 has 15 residues. V was clipped by 5 bases and J by 1 base; unmatched bases: 4. The rearrangement uses TRBV7-6 and TRBJ2-1; 8 bases fit TRBD2. Sequencing was carried out using peripheral blood. The receptor was isolated from a man younger than 30 with COVID-19, enrolled during active disease. CDR3: CASSRSGSSYNEQFF. The CDR3 bases are TGTGCCAGCAGCCGGAGCGGGAGTTCCTACAATGAGCAGTTCTTC.